The TCR beta chain under discussion was sequenced for a study of blood T cell repertoires in COVID-19. Overall study: Sources were T cells, B-cell-depleted T cells, or PBMCs; the material itself was cDNA or gDNA.

Measured with immunoSEQ multiplex PCR; TCRdb has only the in-frame clones, and not every one. The sample carries some 240,000 clones, about 80% recorded once. This receptor was obtained from a man aged 50 to 59 who had recovered from COVID-19. The sample comprised PBMCs or T cells enriched from blood (not recorded which).

The CDR3: CASSRDRDQPQHF. The CDR3 coding sequence is TGTGCCAGCAGCCGGGACAGGGATCAGCCCCAGCATTTT. The chain employs TRBV7-9 and TRBJ1-5, with 9 bases identical to TRBD1. The V gene's germline CDR1 is SEHNR and CDR2 FQNEAQ (reference sequence). The junction had 1 base not matched to a gene; V was cut back by 5 bases and J by 5 bases. The CDR3 contains 13 residues.